This T cell receptor beta chain came from a study of T cell responses to AZD1222 COVID-19 vaccine. About the study: The study pooled second doses at about 4 or about 12 weeks.

Regarding this clone: Its target is not known.

V lost 4 bases and J 4 bases, leaving 15 bases between the germline ends. The CDR3 extends over 15 amino acids. Germline CDR1 reads SGHNT; CDR2 reads YYREEE (reference sequence). Using immunoSEQ multiplex PCR, the repertoire was profiled, and TCRdb retains in-frame clones only, with some absent. Of 90,000 to 150,000 clones in the sample, roughly nine tenths were seen once. Study-wide points: The study identified only five or six AZD1222 recipients as seropositive at baseline. Donor demographics were predominantly white British with a female majority; clonal diversity may be underestimated.

Sequencing was performed on peripheral blood, taken on day 0 of AZD1222 vaccination. The source of this sequence is an adult in good health. The chain has TRBV5-4 and TRBJ1-3, with D possibly TRBD1 on 6 matching bases. The CDR3 here is CASSLAGGRGNTIYF. For the CDR3, the DNA is TGTGCCAGCAGCCTAGCGGGGGGCCGGGGAAACACCATATATTTT.